This is a list of T cell receptor beta chains from one sample in a study of cytomegalovirus exposure and HLA in healthy donors. Only in-frame clones appear in the TCRdb table, and some are missing; sequencing was by immunoSEQ multiplex PCR. The sample shows roughly 100,000 clones, roughly three quarters of them seen only once. Source material: PBMCs. The receptors shown here come from a man aged 30 to 39 in good health and CMV-seronegative. CDR3s leave out the opening cysteine and the closing phenylalanine or tryptophan. A D gene is named only where the DNA matches it firmly.

d_gene	v_gene	j_gene	CDR3aa
TRBD1	TRBV6-4	TRBJ1-1	ASSSTGGNTEAF
.	TRBV4-1	TRBJ1-1	ASSQVNTEAF
.	TRBV2	TRBJ2-1	ASSPFSGSYNEQF
.	TRBV27	TRBJ2-1	ASSLPGSDYNEQF
.	TRBV29-1	TRBJ2-3	SVGGSGGTQY
.	TRBV29-1	TRBJ2-3	SVDAATSTDTQY
TRBD1	TRBV2	TRBJ2-7	ASSGDRTSSYEQY
.	TRBV27	TRBJ1-2	ASRDRDTENNYGYT
.	TRBV6-5	TRBJ1-1	ASSYQTRTEAF
TRBD2	TRBV5-4	TRBJ2-3	ASSGGTSGGDTQY
TRBD2	TRBV2	TRBJ2-3	ASRRGLAGYTDTQY
TRBD1	TRBV5-1	TRBJ2-5	ASSFGGQGTETQY
.	TRBV11-2	TRBJ2-5	ASSLSRGQETQY
TRBD1	TRBV6-5	TRBJ2-1	ASSYSGGFSYNEQF
.	TRBV11-1	TRBJ2-6	ASSLGFGQDSGANVLT
TRBD1	TRBV15	TRBJ2-3	ATSRGQGGSDTQY
.	TRBV27	TRBJ1-1	ASSLGWGGPNTEAF
TRBD1	TRBV7-9	TRBJ2-7	ASSTPLDRAPYEQY
.	TRBV5-4	TRBJ2-7	ASSLESGLPYEQY
.	TRBV4-1	TRBJ2-1	ASSRGGLTGLGNEQF
TRBD2	TRBV7-9	TRBJ2-1	ASSSGTNLANNEQF
TRBD2	TRBV18	TRBJ2-1	ASSPTSGANNEQF
.	TRBV13	TRBJ2-5	ASSPGGLLETQY
TRBD2	TRBV2	TRBJ2-3	ASSEGLADTDTQY
.	TRBV5-1	TRBJ1-3	ASSPRTAGNTIY
TRBD1	TRBV15	.	ATSRDTGGYEQY
TRBD1	TRBV7-2	TRBJ2-7	ASSSPDRGRLEQY
.	TRBV6-1	TRBJ1-2	ASSEESGDGYT
.	TRBV6-5	TRBJ1-5	ASSYSGGAGQPQH
.	TRBV27	TRBJ1-5	ASRAGGVGNQPQH
.	TRBV28	TRBJ2-3	ASSYRGTDTQY
.	TRBV28	TRBJ2-1	ASWTVVFGSYNEQF
.	TRBV19	TRBJ1-1	ASSQGGGTEAF
.	TRBV28	TRBJ1-1	ASRSQRAF
.	TRBV12-5	TRBJ2-4	ATGFEGYIQY
.	TRBV13	TRBJ2-2	ASSLYPNTGELF
.	TRBV5-1	TRBJ2-3	ASSHDSHTDTQY
.	TRBV7-9	TRBJ1-4	ASSFGATNEKLF
.	TRBV19	TRBJ1-4	ASSIKRTRANEKLF
.	TRBV5-1	TRBJ2-7	ASSLVIQGRYEQY
TRBD1	TRBV27	TRBJ1-2	ASSSRQGAGGYT
.	TRBV2	TRBJ1-5	ASSEAFLSKQSNQPQH
.	TRBV6-1	TRBJ1-1	ATEGALTEAF
.	TRBV7-9	TRBJ1-3	ASSLGTGDSGNTIY
.	TRBV28	TRBJ2-5	ASSPGVETQY
TRBD1	TRBV2	TRBJ2-6	ARGRTGGRGSGANVLT
.	TRBV18	TRBJ2-2	ASSPSTGAGELF
TRBD1	TRBV15	TRBJ2-1	ATSRVRDSTYNEQF
.	TRBV28	TRBJ2-7	ASSLPPASVSYEQY
TRBD1	TRBV19	TRBJ1-4	ASSIWVGQGWEKLF
TRBD1	TRBV30	TRBJ2-7	AWSTGQGRLSYEQY